A single sample gave rise to the 17 T cell receptor beta chains below, sequenced in a study of pediatric ulcerative colitis. Sequencing was performed with immunoSEQ multiplex PCR; in TCRdb, only in-frame clones are kept and a portion is missing. The sample consists of around 64,000 clones, about three quarters of them appearing once. The sequencing input was blood. Receptors were obtained from a boy younger than 18 with moderate ulcerative colitis.

The CDR3 DNA reads TGTGCCAGCAGCTTAGCGTTGACTAGTTCAGATACGCAGTATTTT. Translation: CASSLALTSSDTQYF. The V gene is TRBV7-9, the J gene TRBJ2-3, with D tentatively TRBD2 (6 bases). The CDR3 has 15 amino acids. Germline V gene sequence: CDR1 SEHNR, CDR2 FQNEAQ (reference sequence). Trimming removed 0 bases at V and 4 bases at J, with 11 bases between.

The chain carries TRBV13 and TRBJ2-3; no clear D. The CDR3 runs 15 residues. Trimming cost V 1 base and J 2 bases, with 10 bases left between them. CDR1 and CDR2 from the germline V gene are PRHDT and FYEKMQ (reference sequence). The CDR3 DNA reads TGTGCCAGCAGCTTAGTCGGCGGTCCCACAGATACGCAGTATTTT. This codes for CASSLVGGPTDTQYF.

This clone was seen a single time. J is TRBJ2-3 and V is TRBV6-5, with D perhaps matching TRBD2 (5 bases). Trimming shortened V by 0 bases and J by 2 bases, and 12 bases separated the two germline ends. The CDR3 runs 16 residues. Germline CDR1 and CDR2: MNHEY and SVGAGI. The CDR3 region is CASSYSSTSYTDTQYF. The DNA of the CDR3 is TGTGCCAGCAGTTACTCGTCCACTAGTTACACAGATACGCAGTATTTT.

The chain has TRBV7-6 and TRBJ1-3; possibly TRBD1 for D (5 bases). CDR3 size: 16 residues. Germline CDR1 reads SGHVS; CDR2 reads FNYEAQ. Trimming removed 5 bases at V and 0 bases at J, with 14 bases between. DNA of the CDR3: TGTGCCAGCAGCCCGGGGACTTTTAGCTCTGGAAACACCATATATTTT. Encoded protein: CASSPGTFSSGNTIYF.

This chain connects TRBV7-8 to TRBJ2-1; 7 nucleotides match TRBD1. CDR1 is SGHVS and CDR2 is FQNEAQ in the germline V gene. With V trimmed by 6 bases and J by 8 bases, 7 bases remained unmatched. The CDR3 is 13 amino acids. CDR3 region: CASRDRVLHEQFF. The CDR3 region has the DNA TGTGCCAGCAGAGACAGGGTACTTCATGAGCAGTTCTTC.

The chain couples TRBV7-6 to TRBJ2-7; D perhaps matches TRBD2 (5 bases). V was trimmed by 5 bases and J by 1 base, leaving 15 bases between them. Germline assignment: CDR1 SGHVS and CDR2 FNYEAQ. The CDR3 sequence is 15 residues long. CDR3 nucleotides: TGTGCCAGCAGCCGTAGACTGGACTTATCCTACGAGCAGTACTTC. Protein: CASSRRLDLSYEQYF.

The chain employs TRBV4-3 and TRBJ1-1; D gene unclear. V lost 1 base to trimming and J lost 1 base, with 10 bases between them. This CDR3 spans 15 amino acids. Germline V gives CDR1 LGHNA, CDR2 YSLEER. The CDR3 DNA follows: TGCGCCAGCAGCCAAGGTACCGCAGGGAACACTGAAGCTTTCTTT. Translating gives CASSQGTAGNTEAFF.

The V call is TRBV21-1, the J call TRBJ1-3; the DNA was not compared with TRBD1, the D call given in the table. TRBV21-1 is flagged as a pseudogene. This CDR3 comprises 16 residues. Here the CDR3 reads CASSPKGESSGNTIYF. CDR3 sequence (DNA): TGTGCCAGCAGCCCTAAGGGGGAGAGCTCTGGAAACACCATATATTTT.

The chain uses TRBV5-1 and TRBJ1-1; D gene unclear. Trimming pared 1 base from V and 1 base from J, leaving 8 bases between. Per the germline V gene, CDR1 is SGHRS and CDR2 is YFSETQ. The CDR3 spans 14 residues. The CDR3 reads CASSLKLSNTEAFF. In nucleotides, the CDR3 is TGCGCCAGCAGCTTGAAGCTTTCGAACACTGAAGCTTTCTTT.

This clone has only one observation. This chain joins TRBV5-1 and TRBJ2-3, with TRBD1 matching over 8 bases. This CDR3 has 17 amino acids. Unmatched junction bases numbered 15, after V lost 4 bases and J lost 5 bases. The germline gives CDR1 SGHRS, CDR2 YFSETQ. DNA of the CDR3: TGCGCCAGCAGCGGAGGACTTACATCAGGGGGCGTAGATACGCAGTATTTT. This codes for CASSGGLTSGGVDTQYF.

The CDR3 region is CATNRDSTPRNIQYF. For the CDR3, the DNA is TGTGCCACCAACCGGGACTCAACACCCCGGAACATTCAGTACTTC. The chain combines TRBV2 with TRBJ2-4; D is possibly TRBD2 (6 bases). CDR3 length: 15 residues. CDR1 is SNHLY, CDR2 FYNNEI, per germline. With 10 bases removed from V and 7 bases from J, the gap between germline ends came to 23 bases.

CDR3 residues: CASSVEEGGRFPSTEAFF. The CDR3 bases are TGTGCCAGCAGCGTAGAAGAGGGGGGGCGATTCCCGAGCACTGAAGCTTTCTTT. J is TRBJ1-1 and V is TRBV9, with D perhaps TRBD1 (6 bases). CDR3 size: 18 residues. The V end was cut by 0 bases, the J end by 4 bases, with 22 bases between. CDR1 is SGDLS and CDR2 is YYNGEE in the germline V gene.

The V call is TRBV7-6, the J call TRBJ2-1, with D hard to call. Per germline, CDR1 SGHVS and CDR2 FNYEAQ. V was cut by 0 bases and J by 5 bases, with 8 bases left in between. The CDR3 loop spans 14 amino acids. The CDR3 DNA is TGTGCCAGCAGCTTAGCGCTCGGAAACAATGAGCAGTTCTTC. Translating it yields CASSLALGNNEQFF.

CDR3 in amino acids: CASSPGEGRYGYTF. The CDR3 DNA sequence: TGTGCCAGCTCACCGGGGGAGGGCCGCTATGGCTACACCTTC. The chain joins TRBV18 to TRBJ1-2; possible D gene TRBD1, 5 bases. The CDR3 contains 14 residues. Germline assignment: CDR1 KGHSH and CDR2 LQKENI. Trimming stripped 3 bases from V and 4 bases from J, with 12 bases between.

The CDR3 here is CASSEAITRNTGELFF. For the CDR3, the DNA is TGTGCCAGCAGTGAAGCGATAACTCGGAACACCGGGGAGCTGTTTTTT. J is TRBJ2-2 and V is TRBV6-1; D is unresolved. Trimming removed 0 bases at V and 1 base at J, with 9 bases between. CDR3 length: 16 residues. From germline, CDR1 is MNHNS and CDR2 SASEGT.

This sequence joins TRBV7-6 and TRBJ1-5; no clear D gene. With 2 bases removed from V and 10 bases from J, the gap between germline ends came to 15 bases. Germline CDR1 SGHVS, CDR2 FNYEAQ. CDR3 length: 14 residues. The CDR3 sequence is CASSLTPSLEPQHF. CDR3 bases: TGTGCCAGCAGCTTAACGCCATCATTGGAACCCCAGCATTTT.

This clone was seen a few times. V usage is TRBV4-2 and J usage is TRBJ1-5, with D perhaps matching TRBD1 (6 bases). V was trimmed by 3 bases and J by 3 bases, leaving 15 bases between them. Germline CDR1 reads LGHNA; CDR2 reads YNFKEQ. The CDR3 extends over 16 amino acids. CDR3 in amino acids: CASSHLGAGPNQPQHF. CDR3 in DNA: TGTGCCAGCAGCCACTTGGGGGCAGGACCCAATCAGCCCCAGCATTTT.